These T cell receptor beta chains were read from a single sample in a study of cytomegalovirus exposure and HLA in healthy donors. Sequencing used immunoSEQ multiplex PCR; TCRdb keeps in-frame clones, though not all of them. The data hold under 200,000 clones, with 70% to 80% observed a single time. Sequencing was done on a sample of PBMCs. These receptors all come from a woman between 25 and 40 years old in good health and CMV-seropositive. Both conserved end residues are part of each CDR3. D genes are given only for firm matches. Clone size, where shown, is once, few, many, or a class for clones that have expanded.

d_gene	v_gene	abundance	j_gene	CDR3aa	CDR3nt
-	TRBV5-6	once	TRBJ2-3	CASSLVSADTQYF	TGTGCCAGCAGCTTGGTTAGTGCCGATACGCAGTATTTT
-	TRBV29-1	-	TRBJ1-1	CSVVGGVGAFF	TGCAGCGTTGTGGGGGGGGTAGGAGCTTTCTTT
TRBD2	TRBV5-1	-	TRBJ2-5	CASSPGREGRETQYF	TGCGCCAGCAGCCCCGGCAGGGAGGGCCGAGAGACCCAGTACTTC
-	TRBV25-1	-	TRBJ1-3	CASSEPAGNTIYF	TGTGCCAGCAGTGAACCCGCTGGAAACACCATATATTTT
TRBD2	TRBV19	once	TRBJ2-7	CASSTLAGGSYEQYF	TGTGCCAGTAGTACTCTAGCGGGAGGAAGCTACGAGCAGTACTTC
-	TRBV10-3	-	TRBJ1-1	CAIRDSTLNTEAFF	TGTGCCATCCGGGACTCAACCCTGAACACTGAAGCTTTCTTT
TRBD1	TRBV6-5	-	TRBJ2-6	CASSYSGAGGNVLTF	TGTGCCAGCAGTTACTCGGGGGCAGGGGGCAACGTCCTGACTTTC
-	TRBV7-8	-	TRBJ1-2	CASSTGTVGGYTF	TGTGCCAGCAGCACGGGAACAGTTGGTGGCTACACCTTC
-	TRBV6-5	once	TRBJ2-3	CASSYDGSPVDTQYF	TGTGCCAGCAGTTACGACGGGAGCCCAGTAGATACGCAGTATTTT
-	TRBV4-1	few	TRBJ1-5	CASSQDPQGNQPQHF	TGCGCCAGCAGCCAAGACCCTCAGGGTAATCAGCCCCAGCATTTT
-	TRBV6-6	many	TRBJ1-5	CASSSSARQPQHF	TGTGCCAGCAGTTCGTCGGCGAGGCAGCCCCAGCATTTT
-	TRBV4-2	-	TRBJ1-3	CASSQEVTARNTIYF	TGTGCCAGCAGCCAAGAAGTAACAGCCAGAAACACCATATATTTT